The T cell receptor beta chain described here comes from a study of CD8 T cells in ankylosing spondylitis. TCR beta libraries were made by quantitative 5'-RACE with molecular barcodes. One entry per CDR3 protein, called by TCRdb with MiXCR from the 5' RACE reads. There are 450,000 to 550,000 distinct CDR3 sequences in the sample; under 5.5% occur only once, and roughly 3.3% lies in the top ten. This clonotype was observed at least ten times. The antigen remains unidentified. V lost 5 bases and J lost 3, with 11 bases in between. Germline CDR1 SGHTA, CDR2 FQGNSA. The CDR3 spans 13 residues. Study conclusions and caveats: Characteristic, it appeared, of ankylosing spondylitis blood was a TCR beta motif of eight highly homologous variants. Previous work reported some of these motif variants in the synovial fluid and blood of reactive arthritis. Reportedly, significant enrichment of disease-linked clones occurred in matched ankylosing spondylitis synovial fluid.

This sequence joins TRBV7-2 and TRBJ2-7; D might be TRBD1 (5 bases). The sequencing input was blood, either unsorted or a sorted T cell fraction (not recorded which). This TCR came from a male donor with ankylosing spondylitis. Here the CDR3 reads CASSTQTDYEQYF. The CDR3 DNA follows: TGTGCCAGCAGCACGCAGACAGACTACGAGCAGTACTTC.